In its sample, the clone carrying this T cell receptor beta chain was seen a few times. Antigen: not known. RNA transcripts served as the template for amplifying TCR beta CDR3 regions. In the first-round RT-PCR of the TCR CDR3, the HTBI primer set was used. MiXCR, applied by TCRdb to the multiplex PCR reads, yields one record per CDR3 protein. This sample carries 700,000 or so distinct CDR3 sequences, approximately 15% of them seen once, and the ten largest clones take approximately 12%. Germline CDR1 DFQATT, CDR2 SNEGSKA (reference sequence). The CDR3 has 15 amino acids. With V trimmed by 3 bases and J by 4 bases, 7 bases remained unmatched. This entry is derived from a study of T cells in Graves' hyperthyroidism and ophthalmopathy. Findings and limits, study-wide: Most clonotypes expanded in thyroid above 0.001 were likewise present in blood.

Each diagnosis drew on symptoms, thyroxine, TRAb, thyroid ultrasound and orbital computed tomography findings. Sequenced: blood. The chain recombines TRBV20-1 with TRBJ1-1, with 11 nucleotides matching TRBD1. The receptor's source is a woman between 45 and 60 years old with Graves' ophthalmopathy. The CDR3: CSARGQGVGATEAFF. The CDR3 bases are TGCAGTGCTAGGGGACAGGGGGTGGGGGCCACTGAAGCTTTCTTT.